The TCR beta chain described here comes from a study of blood T cell repertoires in COVID-19 (TCRdb year 2020). Concerning the study at large: The collaborator samples originated in the United States, Italy and Spain and spanned the acute and convalescent phases of COVID-19. The samples were drawn from the first 160 participants of the ongoing ImmuneRACE study and from more than 1,000 subjects provided by 6 global collaborators. The material from the prospective study consisted of cDNA or gDNA derived from T cells, B-cell-depleted T cells, or PBMCs. Subjects who had been exposed to COVID-19, were actively infected with it, or had recovered from it provided the deeply sampled blood TCRbeta repertoires that made up the dataset. Nearly every sample came with metadata listing a de-identified subject ID, COVID-19 status, age in years and sex. HLA class I and class II types, where available, came from metadata supplied by the sample provider rather than from assay-based typing. The repertoires were made available in a free public database intended to serve as a resource for research on the immune response to SARS-CoV-2.

The investigation overall reported the following: The amount of clinical and demographic metadata varied by source and participant and was provided uncurated.

A second Seattle source provided samples from volunteer blood donors who had recovered from COVID-19. The collaborating institutions used their own protocols to collect whole blood in K2EDTA tubes. Collaborator samples were shipped for TCRbeta analysis as frozen whole blood, isolated PBMCs, or DNA extracted from either sample type. The germline V gene (reference sequence) provides CDR1 MNHEY and CDR2 SMNVEV. V trim: 7 bases; J trim: 7 bases; unmatched bases: 8. The CDR3 has 14 amino acids, counting the end cysteine and phenylalanine. Left in the record is the CDR3 DNA by itself, 42 bases read in frame from the first base. The immunoSEQ Assay, a bias-controlled multiplex PCR, was used to amplify TCRbeta CDR3 regions from genomic DNA. The original methods were these. The number of nucleated cells in each sample was estimated by amplification of reference gene primers within the assay. To quantify the absolute abundance of each unique TCRbeta CDR3 rearrangement, sequence reads were collapsed and filtered. For each sample, productive Simpson clonality was calculated as the square root of Simpson's diversity index across productive rearrangements. In its TCRdb copy, this immuneACCESS table keeps in-frame sequences only and misses some clones. Where compared with another copy, unresolved V genes explain less than half of these, and the others have no known cause. D and trimming were read from the DNA, whereas the V and J calls and clone size are those reported in that table. The sample includes 250,000 to 350,000 clones, with around 87% observed a single time. Around 7.8% of the sample is taken by the ten largest.

Turning to this clone: What antigen it recognizes has not been identified. The input lacks base qualities; no much larger clone sits a single base away.

The sequencing input was peripheral blood. The receptor was derived from a woman aged 45-59 years who had recovered from COVID-19. The V gene is TRBV27 and the J gene is TRBJ2-1; TRBD2 lines up with 9 middle nucleotides. The CDR3 amino acid sequence is: CASTGAGGPNEQFF. The DNA reads as follows: TGTGCCAGCACTGGCGCGGGAGGGCCAAATGAGCAGTTCTTC.